This TCR beta chain was observed in a study of STAT5B mutations in CD4+ large granular lymphocyte leukemia. Sequencing was at survey level. This table comes from immunoSEQ multiplex PCR, and its TCRdb copy is limited to in-frame clones, with some not included. The sample holds 37,000 or so clones, 80% to 90% seen once. CDR1 is SGHRS, CDR2 YFSETQ, per germline. This CDR3 region has 15 residues. V was pared by 2 bases and J by 1 base, with 5 bases of the junction left unmatched. Turning to this clone: Its antigen is still unknown.

Study-level points and caveats: Main leukemic clonotypes were patient-specific, but more than 20% appeared at low frequency elsewhere. Patient CD4-sorted repertoires stayed more clonal than healthy ones after leukemic-clone removal.

The sample taken for sequencing was CD4+ T cells from blood buffy coats. This clonotype was obtained from a human donor in good health. The chain has TRBV5-1 and TRBJ1-1; TRBD1 aligns across 7 bases. CDR3 sequence (DNA): TGCGCCAGCAGCTTAGATGACAGGGCGAACACTGAAGCTTTCTTT. Protein: CASSLDDRANTEAFF.